Below are 10 T cell receptor beta chains sequenced from a single sample in a study of cytomegalovirus exposure and HLA in healthy donors. Vbeta (60) and Jbeta (13) primers were used in the PCR. Method: immunoSEQ multiplex PCR; TCRdb's copy keeps in-frame clones and lacks some. The profile shows 110,000 or so clones, over 55% of them singletons. The sequenced sample consisted of PBMCs. Receptors originate from a man between 18 and 29 years old in good health and CMV-seropositive.

This clone was detected only a few times. CDR3 amino acids: CASSSGTGGRGYTF. As DNA, the CDR3 is TGTGCCAGCAGTTCCGGGACAGGTGGAAGAGGCTACACCTTC. The rearrangement joins TRBV6-5 to TRBJ1-2; 8 bases line up with TRBD1. CDR1 is MNHEY and CDR2 is SVGAGI in the germline V gene. This CDR3 comprises 14 residues. V trimming: 4 bases; J trimming: 8 bases; junction bases outside the gene matches: 9.

The rearrangement uses TRBV2 and TRBJ1-5, with no clear D. This CDR3 comprises 13 residues. Trimming took 1 base from V and 9 from J, leaving 10 bases between them. Germline V gene sequence: CDR1 SNHLY, CDR2 FYNNEI. CDR3 sequence (DNA): TGTGCCAGCAGTGAAGGCTACCGGGTGCCCCAGCATTTT. Protein: CASSEGYRVPQHF.

This chain links TRBV19 with TRBJ2-6, with 7 bases fitting TRBD1. Germline-derived CDR1 and CDR2 are LNHDA and SQIVND (reference sequence). The CDR3 runs 15 residues. The trim removed 9 bases at V and 0 bases at J, leaving 5 bases unmatched. The CDR3 DNA follows: TGTGCCAGCATCGCAGGGGGCTCTGGGGCCAACGTCCTGACTTTC. Translated: CASIAGGSGANVLTF.

This chain joins TRBV6-6 and TRBJ1-2, with 7 nucleotides matching TRBD1. Germline V CDR1 and CDR2: MNHNY, SVGAGI (reference sequence). J gave up 9 bases and V 6 bases, and 10 bases lay outside the gene matches. The CDR3 contains 13 residues. CDR3 protein: CASRKAGQRSYTF. Written as DNA, the CDR3 is TGTGCCAGCAGAAAGGCGGGACAGCGAAGCTACACCTTC.

V is TRBV11-2 and J is TRBJ2-4; 11 positions agree with TRBD1. The V segment lost 1 base and the J segment 6 bases; nucleotides outside the gene matches: 5. The CDR3 runs to 16 residues. The germline V gene has CDR1 SGHAT and CDR2 FQNNGV. CDR3 in amino acids: CASSLGGTGGRNIQYF. In DNA, the CDR3 is TGTGCCAGCAGCTTAGGCGGGACAGGGGGGAGAAACATTCAGTACTTC.

This clone has just a few counts. The CDR3 spells CASSQIARGGGGEQFF. DNA of the CDR3: TGTGCCAGCAGCCAAATCGCTCGCGGGGGGGGCGGAGAGCAGTTCTTC. The chain employs TRBV4-2 and TRBJ2-1; 9 bases are shared with TRBD2. The V and J ends lost 2 bases and 10 bases, in that order; junction bases with no gene match: 12. The CDR3 length is 16 residues. CDR1 LGHNA and CDR2 YNFKEQ come from the germline V gene.

As DNA, the CDR3 is TGTGCCAGCAGCCCCAGATGGGACAGGGTTATAGAGGGCTACACCTTC. Translated: CASSPRWDRVIEGYTF. The gene calls are TRBV7-2 and TRBJ1-2; 9 positions match TRBD1. CDR1 and CDR2 (germline): SGHTA, FQGNSA. This CDR3 has 16 residues. Trimming at V came to 5 bases and at J to 8 bases, leaving 15 bases not matched to a gene.

This rearrangement joins TRBV2 to TRBJ2-5; 9 positions agree with TRBD1. The CDR3 totals 15 residues. Trimming took 6 bases from V and 3 from J; bases not matched to a gene: 8. CDR1 and CDR2 from the germline V gene are SNHLY and FYNNEI. The CDR3 nucleotides are TGTGCCAGCAGGAGGGACAGGGCGGGGGAAGAGACCCAGTACTTC. Its translation: CASRRDRAGEETQYF.

A single count supports this clone. V usage is TRBV5-1 and J usage is TRBJ2-7; perhaps TRBD1 as D (6 bases). Deletions cut 4 bases from V and 1 base from J, with 9 bases between. Per the germline V gene, CDR1 is SGHRS and CDR2 is YFSETQ. The CDR3 is made up of 13 amino acids. Here the CDR3 reads CASSPDRSYEQYF. The CDR3 DNA sequence: TGCGCCAGCAGCCCGGACAGATCCTACGAGCAGTACTTC.

V gene TRBV6-6 combines with J gene TRBJ2-5, with D possibly matching TRBD1 (6 bases). V was pared by 0 bases and J by 5 bases, with 13 bases between. The CDR3 loop spans 15 amino acids. Germline V gene lookup returns CDR1 MNHNY and CDR2 SVGAGI (reference sequence). The CDR3 here is CASSYSFGQSETQYF. DNA of the CDR3: TGTGCCAGCAGTTACTCATTCGGACAGAGTGAGACCCAGTACTTC.